This entry features one T cell receptor (beta chain) sequence. The antigen remains unidentified. The CDR3 extends over 16 amino acids. The V gene lost 0 bases and the J gene lost 3 bases, with 14 bases spanning the gap. Germline V gene sequence: CDR1 GTSNPN, CDR2 SVGIG (reference sequence). The PCR was carried out with 60 Vbeta primers and 13 Jbeta primers. Profiled with immunoSEQ multiplex PCR; TCRdb holds only in-frame clones, not every one. The sample lists 160,000 or so clones; roughly 80% were seen once. This sample was included in a study of cytomegalovirus exposure and HLA in healthy donors. Study findings and constraints: The study dropped some indistinguishable V segments, TRBV6-2 and TRBV6-3 among them. Many donors shared some public TCRs, even though most TCR sequences were rare.

The sequence was obtained from a woman under 40 in good health and CMV-seropositive. The chain joins TRBV30 to TRBJ2-2; TRBD1 might be the D (5 bases). The sequencing input was PBMCs. The CDR3 sequence: CAWSVGWGGDTGELFF. CDR3 DNA: TGTGCCTGGAGTGTTGGATGGGGCGGCGACACCGGGGAGCTGTTTTTT.